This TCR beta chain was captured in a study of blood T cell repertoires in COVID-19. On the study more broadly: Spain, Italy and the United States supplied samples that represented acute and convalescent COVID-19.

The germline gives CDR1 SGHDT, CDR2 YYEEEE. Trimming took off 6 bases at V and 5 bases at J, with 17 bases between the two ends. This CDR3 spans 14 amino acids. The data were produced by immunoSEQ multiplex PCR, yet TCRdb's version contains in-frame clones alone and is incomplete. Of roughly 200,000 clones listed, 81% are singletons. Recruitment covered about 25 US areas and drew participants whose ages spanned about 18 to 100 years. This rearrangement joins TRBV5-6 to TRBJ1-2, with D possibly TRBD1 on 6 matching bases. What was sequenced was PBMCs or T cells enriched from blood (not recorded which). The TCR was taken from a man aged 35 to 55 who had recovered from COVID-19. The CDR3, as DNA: TGTGCCAGCAATATGGGGGGGCAATGGTATGGCTACACCTTC. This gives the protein CASNMGGQWYGYTF.